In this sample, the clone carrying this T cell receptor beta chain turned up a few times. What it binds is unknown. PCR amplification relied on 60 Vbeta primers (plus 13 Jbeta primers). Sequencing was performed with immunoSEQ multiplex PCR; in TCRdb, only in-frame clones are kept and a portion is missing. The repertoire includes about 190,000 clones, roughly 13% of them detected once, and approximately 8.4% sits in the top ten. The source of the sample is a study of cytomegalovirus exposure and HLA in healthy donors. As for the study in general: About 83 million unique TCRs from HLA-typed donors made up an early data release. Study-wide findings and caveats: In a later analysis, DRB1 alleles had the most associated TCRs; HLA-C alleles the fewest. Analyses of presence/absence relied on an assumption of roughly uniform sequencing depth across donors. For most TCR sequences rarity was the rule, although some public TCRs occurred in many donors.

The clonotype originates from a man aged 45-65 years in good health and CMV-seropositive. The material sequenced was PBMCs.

The CDR3 nucleotides read TGCGCCAGCAGCCAAGAACTCCTTAATTCACCCCTCCACTTT. It translates to CASSQELLNSPLHF. The V gene is TRBV4-3, the J gene TRBJ1-6, with D uncertain. Germline CDR1 reads LGHNA; CDR2 reads YSLEER. V gave up 0 bases and J gave up 6 bases, with 6 bases separating them. The CDR3 is made up of 14 amino acids.